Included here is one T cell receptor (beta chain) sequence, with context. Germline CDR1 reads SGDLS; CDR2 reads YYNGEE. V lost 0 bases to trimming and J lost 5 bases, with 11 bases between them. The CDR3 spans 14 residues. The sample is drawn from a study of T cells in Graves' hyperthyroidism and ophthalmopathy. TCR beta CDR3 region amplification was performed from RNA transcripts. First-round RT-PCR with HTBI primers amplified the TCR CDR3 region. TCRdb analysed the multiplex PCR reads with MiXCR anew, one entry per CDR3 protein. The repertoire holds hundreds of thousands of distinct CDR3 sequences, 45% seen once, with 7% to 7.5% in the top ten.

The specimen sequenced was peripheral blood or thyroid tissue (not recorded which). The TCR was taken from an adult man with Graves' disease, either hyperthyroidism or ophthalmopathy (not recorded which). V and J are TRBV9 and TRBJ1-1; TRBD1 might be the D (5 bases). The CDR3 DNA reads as TGTGCCAGCAGCGTAGCAGGGCGCGGTACTGAAGCTTTCTTT. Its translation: CASSVAGRGTEAFF.